This TCR beta chain was sequenced for a study of control samples from healthy donors and cancer patients. This clone was picked up a small number of times. V dropped 3 bases and J dropped 4 bases, with 11 bases sitting between them. The germline V gene has CDR1 SGDLS and CDR2 YYNGEE. The CDR3 runs to 14 residues. Clones were sequenced by immunoSEQ multiplex PCR, and TCRdb holds only the in-frame ones, with some missing. Of 35,000 to 55,000 clones listed, more than 65% are singletons. Material for sequencing was formalin-fixed, paraffin-embedded tissue. The sequence was obtained from a male donor with melanoma. The chain is built from TRBV9 and TRBJ2-1, with D possibly TRBD2 on 6 matching bases. The CDR3: CASSAGVLYNEQFF. The CDR3 bases are TGTGCCAGCAGCGCGGGAGTTTTGTACAATGAGCAGTTCTTC. The full variable domain, with the rest looked up from reference TRBV9 and TRBJ2-1, is DSGVTQTPKHLITATGQRVTLRCSPRSGDLSVYWYQQSLDQGLQFLIQYYNGEERAKGNILERFSAQQFPDLHSELNLSSLELGDSALYFCASSAGVLYNEQFFGPGTRLTVL.